A single sample is the source of the 18 T cell receptor beta chains below, sequenced in a study of blood T cells in healthy people across ages. Together with a sample-barcoded 5' primer, a J-beta primer mix was included in a second PCR lasting about 7 to 12 cycles. One entry per CDR3 protein results from TCRdb running MiXCR on the 5' RACE reads. In the table there are about 1.5 million distinct CDR3 sequences, 40% to 45% of which are singletons. The sample taken for sequencing was blood. These receptors were collected from a young woman in good health.

This chain uses TRBV7-3 with TRBJ2-1, with TRBD2 matching 11 bases. Germline V CDR1 and CDR2: SGHTA, FQGTGA. This CDR3 region has 15 residues. V lost 4 bases and J lost 6; bases outside the gene matches: 5. The CDR3 DNA sequence: TGTGCCAGCAGCTCGCTAGCGGGAGGAGCCAATGAGCAGTTCTTC. As protein: CASSSLAGGANEQFF.

A few counts support this clonotype. The chain employs TRBV28 and TRBJ2-3; D remains ambiguous. V gave up 8 bases and J gave up 4 bases, with 7 bases separating them. Germline V gene sequence: CDR1 MDHEN, CDR2 SYDVKM. The CDR3 sequence is 11 residues long. CDR3 residues: CASGTPDTQYF. CDR3 DNA: TGTGCCAGCGGCACGCCAGATACGCAGTATTTT.

V usage is TRBV20-1 and J usage is TRBJ2-7; 7 nucleotides line up with TRBD1. Trimming removed 1 base from V and 3 bases from J; junction bases left unmatched: 6. This CDR3 contains 14 residues. Germline CDR1 is DFQATT and CDR2 is SNEGSKA (reference sequence). The CDR3 region is CSARARTGFYEQYF. CDR3 DNA: TGCAGTGCTAGAGCCCGGACAGGATTCTACGAGCAGTACTTC.

The CDR3 nucleotides read TGCGCCAGCAGCCAAGATCCGAGGGCCCGGGATGGCTACACCTTC. Translated: CASSQDPRARDGYTF. This sequence joins TRBV4-3 and TRBJ1-2, with D uncertain. The germline V gene has CDR1 LGHNA and CDR2 YSLEER. V was trimmed by 0 bases and J by 6 bases, leaving 14 bases between them. CDR3 length equals 15 residues.

The V call is TRBV28, the J call TRBJ2-1; possibly TRBD2 for D (6 bases). Trimming stripped 5 bases from V and 10 bases from J, with 15 bases between. The germline CDR1 and CDR2 sequences are MDHEN and SYDVKM. The CDR3 is 13 residues long. The CDR3 here is CASSTPLGREQFF. DNA for the CDR3: TGTGCCAGCAGTACCCCACTGGGGAGGGAGCAGTTCTTC.

The chain employs TRBV5-1 and TRBJ2-7; no firm D call. The germline V gene has CDR1 SGHRS and CDR2 YFSETQ. This CDR3 has 15 amino acids. V was trimmed by 4 bases and J by 5 bases, leaving 19 bases between them. The CDR3 DNA reads TGCGCCAGCAGCCACGACGTTCACAAAGTGGACGAGCAGTACTTC. It yields the protein CASSHDVHKVDEQYF.

The V call is TRBV3-1, the J call TRBJ1-2; TRBD1 matches 9 bases. The V and J ends lost 3 bases and 4 bases, in that order; junction bases with no gene match: 6. Germline CDR1 LGHDT, CDR2 YNNKEL (reference sequence). CDR3 length: 15 amino acids. The CDR3 DNA reads as TGTGCCAGCAGCCACTGGGACAGGGTAACCTATGGCTACACCTTC. Translation gives CASSHWDRVTYGYTF.

With respect to this clonotype: A much larger clone sits a single nucleotide away, making a read error possible. The genes are TRBV6-5 and TRBJ2-7; D ambiguous. Deletions cut 8 bases from V and 4 bases from J, with 9 bases between. The CDR3 runs to 11 residues. CDR1 and CDR2 (germline): MNHEY, SVGAGI. This CDR3 reads CASGSMYEQYF. For the CDR3, the DNA is TGTGCCAGCGGAAGTATGTACGAGCAGTACTTC.

The V gene is TRBV27, the J gene TRBJ1-1; D is perhaps TRBD1 (5 bases). The V and J ends lost 8 bases and 4 bases respectively, with 17 bases between them. Germline V gives CDR1 MNHEY, CDR2 SMNVEV (reference sequence). The CDR3 extends over 14 amino acids. The CDR3 is CASDPGGGVTEAFF. The CDR3 DNA reads as TGTGCCAGCGATCCGGGGGGGGGTGTCACTGAAGCTTTCTTT.

This clonotype showed up just a few times. The gene calls are TRBV7-9 and TRBJ2-5; TRBD2 matches at 9 bases. The CDR3 has 17 amino acids. The ends lost 2 bases at V and 0 bases at J; junction bases unmatched: 7. The germline V gene encodes CDR1 SEHNR and CDR2 FQNEAQ (reference sequence). The CDR3 loop is CASSLKKRGVYQETQYF. The CDR3 coding sequence is TGTGCCAGCAGCTTAAAGAAGCGGGGGGTGTACCAAGAGACCCAGTACTTC. Complete variable domain (other parts from reference TRBV7-9 and TRBJ2-5): DTGVSQNPRHKITKRGQNVTFRCDPISEHNRLYWYRQTLGQGPEFLTYFQNEAQLEKSRLLSDRFSAERPKGSFSTLEIQRTEQGDSAMYLCASSLKKRGVYQETQYFGPGTRLLVL.

This chain joins TRBV29-1 and TRBJ1-2; 10 nucleotides line up with TRBD1. Germline V gives CDR1 SQVTM, CDR2 ANQGSEA. This CDR3 region has 14 residues. Germline trimming cut 6 bases from V and 2 bases from J; bases unmatched to any gene: 6. CDR3 coding DNA: TGCAGCGTCGCCAGACAGGGGGCAAACTATGGCTACACCTTC. Encoded protein: CSVARQGANYGYTF.

This clonotype was picked up a small number of times. The rearrangement joins TRBV3-1 to TRBJ1-6; D might be TRBD1 (5 bases). V lost 3 bases to trimming and J lost 9 bases, with 18 bases between them. The V gene's germline CDR1 is LGHDT and CDR2 YNNKEL (reference sequence). The CDR3 runs 16 residues. CDR3 region: CASSQRDGLAFSPLHF. CDR3 DNA: TGTGCCAGCAGCCAGAGGGACGGCCTAGCCTTTTCACCCCTCCACTTT.

This clonotype was observed a handful of times. The rearrangement joins TRBV7-6 to TRBJ1-1, with a possible D match to TRBD1 (5 bases). Per germline, CDR1 SGHVS and CDR2 FNYEAQ. V was shortened by 8 bases and J by 3 bases, with 13 bases between the two germline ends. This CDR3 has 13 amino acids. Here the CDR3 reads CASGPQGYTEAFF. The CDR3 region has the DNA TGTGCCAGCGGACCGCAGGGATACACTGAAGCTTTCTTT.

V gene TRBV2 combines with J gene TRBJ2-2, with D maybe TRBD1 (6 bases). V was clipped by 4 bases and J by 3 bases, with 18 bases between them. Germline loops: CDR1 SNHLY, CDR2 FYNNEI. The CDR3 length is 17 residues. The CDR3 DNA reads TGTGCCAGCAGTGTACCAAAGACAGGTCTGTACACCGGGGAGCTGTTTTTT. Translating gives CASSVPKTGLYTGELFF.

The rearrangement uses TRBV5-1 and TRBJ2-1, with a tentative D call TRBD2 (6 bases). Germline assignment: CDR1 SGHRS and CDR2 YFSETQ. Trimming left V 5 bases short and J 1 base short, with 22 bases between. This CDR3 region has 18 residues. CDR3 nucleotides: TGCGCCAGCAGTCCTCTCGGAAATAGCGGCGGGTCCTACAATGAGCAGTTCTTC. Amino acid sequence: CASSPLGNSGGSYNEQFF.

This clonotype was seen more than once but under ten times. This chain joins TRBV12-3 or TRBV12-4 and TRBJ2-7, with 9 bases matching TRBD2. There are 14 residues in the CDR3. V shed 3 bases, J shed 3 bases, and the junction held 3 bases outside the gene matches. This CDR3 is CASSFQRGDYEQYF. The CDR3 DNA reads as TGTGCCAGCAGTTTTCAGCGGGGGGACTACGAGCAGTACTTC.

There are a few counts of this clonotype. The CDR3 coding sequence is TGTGCCAGCAGCTTGGGATGGGCAGGGGCAACTAATGAAAAACTGTTTTTT. Amino acid sequence: CASSLGWAGATNEKLFF. J is TRBJ1-4 and V is TRBV7-6; D possibly corresponds to TRBD1 (6 bases). The CDR3 spans 17 residues. The germline V and J ends were trimmed by 3 bases and 0 bases, with 14 bases remaining between them. Germline CDR1 is SGHVS and CDR2 is FNYEAQ.

With regard to this clonotype: The junction departs from germline at one end; a sequencing error may be responsible. The rearrangement uses TRBV7-7 and TRBJ1-3, with TRBD1 as a possible D gene (6 bases). The CDR3 spans 21 residues. The V gene's germline CDR1 is SSHAT and CDR2 FNYEAQ (reference sequence). The CDR3 region is CASSSLAPARGIPFSGNTIYF. CDR3 DNA sequence: TGTGCTAGCAGCTCCCTTGCACCGGCCAGGGGAATTCCCTTCTCTGGAAACACCATATATTTT.